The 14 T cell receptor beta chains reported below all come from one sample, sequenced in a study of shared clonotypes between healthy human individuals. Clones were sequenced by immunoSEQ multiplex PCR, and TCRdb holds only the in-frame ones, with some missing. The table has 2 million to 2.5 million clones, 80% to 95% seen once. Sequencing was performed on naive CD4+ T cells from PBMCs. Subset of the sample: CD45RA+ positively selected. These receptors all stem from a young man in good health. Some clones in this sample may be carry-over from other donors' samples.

The CDR3 DNA follows: TGTGCCAGCAGTCCCATGCGGGAGGGCCTTCGGAAGACCCAGTACTTC. Protein sequence: CASSPMREGLRKTQYF. The V gene is TRBV28, the J gene TRBJ2-5, with TRBD2 identical over 9 bases. Germline loops: CDR1 MDHEN, CDR2 SYDVKM. J lost 6 bases, V lost 5 bases, and 13 bases had no gene match. This CDR3 region has 16 residues.

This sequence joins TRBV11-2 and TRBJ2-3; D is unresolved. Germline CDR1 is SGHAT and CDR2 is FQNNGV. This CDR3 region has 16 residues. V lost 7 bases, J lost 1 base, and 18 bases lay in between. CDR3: CASTIPHPPGTDTQYF. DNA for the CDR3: TGTGCCAGCACCATCCCACACCCCCCGGGCACAGATACGCAGTATTTT.

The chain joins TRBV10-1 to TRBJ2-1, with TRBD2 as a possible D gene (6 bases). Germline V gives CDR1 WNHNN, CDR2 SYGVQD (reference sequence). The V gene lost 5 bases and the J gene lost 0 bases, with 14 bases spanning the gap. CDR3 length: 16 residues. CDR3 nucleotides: TGCGCCAGCAGTACCGACCGGGACTTCTCCTACAATGAGCAGTTCTTC. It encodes CASSTDRDFSYNEQFF.

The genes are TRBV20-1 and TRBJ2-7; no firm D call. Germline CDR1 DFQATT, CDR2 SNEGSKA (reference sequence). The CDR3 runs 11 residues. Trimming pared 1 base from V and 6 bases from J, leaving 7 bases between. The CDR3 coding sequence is TGCAGTGCTAGAGGGGTGGTCGAGCAGTACTTC. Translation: CSARGVVEQYF.

CDR3 protein: CASSYGSTGSYEQYF. The CDR3 coding sequence is TGTGCCAGCAGTTACGGGTCTACGGGATCCTACGAGCAGTACTTC. The chain couples TRBV6-5 to TRBJ2-7; D is perhaps TRBD2 (5 bases). V dropped 2 bases and J dropped 1 base, with 12 bases sitting between them. CDR3 length equals 15 residues. The V gene's germline CDR1 is MNHEY and CDR2 SVGAGI.

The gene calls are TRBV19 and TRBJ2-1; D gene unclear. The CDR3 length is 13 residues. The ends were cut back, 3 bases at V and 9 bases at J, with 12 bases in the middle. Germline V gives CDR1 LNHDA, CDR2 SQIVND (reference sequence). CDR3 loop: CASSIRSPTEQFF. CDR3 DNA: TGTGCCAGTAGTATTAGGTCACCGACTGAGCAGTTCTTC. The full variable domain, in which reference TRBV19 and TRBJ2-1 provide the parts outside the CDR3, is DGGITQSPKYLFRKEGQNVTLSCEQNLNHDAMYWYRQDPGQGLRLIYYSQIVNDFQKGDIAEGYSVSREKKESFPLTVTSAQKNPTAFYLCASSIRSPTEQFFGPGTRLTVL.

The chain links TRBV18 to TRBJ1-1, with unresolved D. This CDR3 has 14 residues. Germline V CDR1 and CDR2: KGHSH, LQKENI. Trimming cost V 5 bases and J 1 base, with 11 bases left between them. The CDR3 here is CASSETDGNTEAFF. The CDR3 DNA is TGTGCCAGCTCAGAAACGGACGGGAACACTGAAGCTTTCTTT.

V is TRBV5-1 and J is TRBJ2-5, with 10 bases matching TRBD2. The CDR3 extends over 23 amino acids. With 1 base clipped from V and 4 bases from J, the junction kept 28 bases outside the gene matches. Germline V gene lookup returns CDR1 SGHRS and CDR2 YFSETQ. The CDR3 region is CASSLPIGLAGDVFWVIGETQYF. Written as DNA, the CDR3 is TGCGCCAGCAGCTTGCCCATCGGGCTAGCGGGAGATGTTTTTTGGGTAATCGGAGAGACCCAGTACTTC.

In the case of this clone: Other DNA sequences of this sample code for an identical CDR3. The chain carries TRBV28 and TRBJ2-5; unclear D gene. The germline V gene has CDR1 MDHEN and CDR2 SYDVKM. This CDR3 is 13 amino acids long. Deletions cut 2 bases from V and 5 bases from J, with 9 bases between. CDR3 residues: CASSLPGRETQYF. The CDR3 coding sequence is TGTGCCAGCAGTTTACCGGGTAGGGAGACCCAGTACTTC.

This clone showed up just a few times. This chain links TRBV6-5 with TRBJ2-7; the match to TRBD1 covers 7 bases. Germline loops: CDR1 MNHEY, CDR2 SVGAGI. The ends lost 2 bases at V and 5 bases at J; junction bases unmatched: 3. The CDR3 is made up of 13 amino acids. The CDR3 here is CASSYETGNEQYF. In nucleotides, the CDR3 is TGTGCCAGCAGTTACGAGACAGGGAACGAGCAGTACTTC.

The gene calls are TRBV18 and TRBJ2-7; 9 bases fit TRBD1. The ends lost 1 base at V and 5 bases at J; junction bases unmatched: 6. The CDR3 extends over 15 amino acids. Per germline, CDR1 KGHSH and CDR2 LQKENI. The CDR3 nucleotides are TGTGCCAGCTCACCACGGACAGGGGAGGGTCACGAGCAGTACTTC. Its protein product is CASSPRTGEGHEQYF.

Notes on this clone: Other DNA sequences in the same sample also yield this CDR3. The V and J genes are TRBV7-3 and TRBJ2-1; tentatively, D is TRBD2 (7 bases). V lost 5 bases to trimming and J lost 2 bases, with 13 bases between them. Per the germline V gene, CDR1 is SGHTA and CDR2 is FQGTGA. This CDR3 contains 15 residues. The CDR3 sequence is CASSPGGPTYNEQFF. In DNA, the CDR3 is TGTGCCAGCAGCCCCGGGGGGCCTACCTACAATGAGCAGTTCTTC.

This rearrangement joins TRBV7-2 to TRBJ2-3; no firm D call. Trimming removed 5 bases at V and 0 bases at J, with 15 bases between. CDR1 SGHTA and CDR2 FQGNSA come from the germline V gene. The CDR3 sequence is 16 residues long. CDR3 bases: TGTGCCAGCAGCCTACTCCGGGCACAAAGCACAGATACGCAGTATTTT. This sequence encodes CASSLLRAQSTDTQYF.

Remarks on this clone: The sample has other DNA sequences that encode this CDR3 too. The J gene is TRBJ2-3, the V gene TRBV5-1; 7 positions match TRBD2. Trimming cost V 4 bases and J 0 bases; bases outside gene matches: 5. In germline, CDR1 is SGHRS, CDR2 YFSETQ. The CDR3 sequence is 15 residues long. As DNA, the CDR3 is TGCGCCAGCAGCCCGGGACTAATTAGCACAGATACGCAGTATTTT. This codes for CASSPGLISTDTQYF.